The 20 T cell receptor beta chains in this list originate from one sample, sequenced in a study of CD8 T cells in Susac syndrome. An amount of RNA that ranged from roughly 0.5 to 1 ug was reverse transcribed with random hexamers. MiXCR, applied by TCRdb to the immunoSEQ multiplex PCR reads, yields one record per CDR3 protein. The sample shows under 200,000 distinct CDR3 sequences, just under 95% of them seen only once. Sample: CD8+ T cells from PBMCs. These receptor sequences come from a human donor with Susac syndrome.

The rearrangement links TRBV21-1 to TRBJ2-7; no check of the table's D call, TRBD2, against the DNA was made. TRBV21-1 is termed a pseudogene. The CDR3 covers 15 residues. The CDR3 reads CASSTTGGWPGEQYF. For the CDR3, the DNA is TGTGCCAGCAGCACTACCGGAGGGTGGCCTGGGGAGCAGTACTTC.

The chain uses TRBV7-8 and TRBJ1-1, with 11 bases fitting TRBD1. Trimming removed 5 bases from V and 2 bases from J; junction bases left unmatched: 1. The CDR3 is made up of 14 amino acids. Germline V gene lookup returns CDR1 SGHVS and CDR2 FQNEAQ. CDR3 coding DNA: TGTGCCAGCAGCGGACAGGGGGCCAACACTGAAGCTTTCTTT. Translated, it gives CASSGQGANTEAFF. Based on the CDR3 plus reference TRBV7-8 and TRBJ1-1, the full variable domain is GAGVSQSPRYKVAKRGQDVALRCDPISGHVSLFWYQQALGQGPEFLTYFQNEAQLDKSGLPSDRFFAERPEGSVSTLKIQRTQQEDSAVYLCASSGQGANTEAFFGQGTRLTVV.

The rearrangement joins TRBV12-3 or TRBV12-4 to TRBJ1-5; tentative D call: TRBD1 (5 bases). This CDR3 has 13 residues. V was clipped by 3 bases and J by 5 bases, with 8 bases between them. CDR3 coding DNA: TGTGCCAGCAGTTTGACGACAGATCAGCCCCAGCATTTT. Protein: CASSLTTDQPQHF.

Only one count was recorded for this clonotype. The chain uses TRBV4-1 and TRBJ2-1; D is undetermined. This CDR3 has 14 residues. The V gene lost 0 bases and the J gene lost 4 bases, with 7 bases spanning the gap. CDR1 and CDR2 (germline): MGHRA, YSYEKL. The CDR3 spells CASSQEERYNEQFF. In DNA form, the CDR3 reads TGCGCCAGCAGCCAAGAGGAGCGTTACAATGAGCAGTTCTTC.

The chain recombines TRBV7-8 with TRBJ1-4; perhaps TRBD1 as D (5 bases). Germline lookup yields CDR1 SGHVS and CDR2 FQNEAQ. The CDR3 runs to 17 residues. Trimming stripped 4 bases from V and 7 bases from J, with 22 bases between. The CDR3 loop is CASSSALIGTNSEKLFF. For the CDR3, the DNA is TGTGCCAGCAGCTCCGCCCTTATTGGGACGAATTCTGAAAAACTGTTTTTT.

The rearrangement joins TRBV25-1 to TRBJ2-2; TRBD1 is a possible D gene (6 bases). Germline V lookup: CDR1 MGHDK, CDR2 SYGVNS. Trimming removed 6 bases from V and 4 bases from J, with 15 bases in between. The CDR3 is 15 amino acids. The chain's CDR3 is CASSGQSISTGELFF. The CDR3 nucleotides read TGTGCCAGCAGCGGACAGTCAATTAGCACCGGGGAGCTGTTTTTT.

The chain employs TRBV20-1 and TRBJ2-3; D gene uncertain. The length of the CDR3 is 14 residues. CDR1 and CDR2 (germline): DFQATT, SNEGSKA (reference sequence). V gave up 4 bases and J gave up 1 base, with 12 bases separating them. CDR3 region: CSATNPPRTDTQYF. The DNA of the CDR3 is TGCAGTGCTACGAATCCTCCACGCACAGATACGCAGTATTTT.

The V gene is TRBV12-3 or TRBV12-4, the J gene TRBJ2-3, with 8 nucleotides matching TRBD2. CDR3 length: 14 amino acids. V was clipped by 7 bases and J by 5 bases; unmatched bases: 8. The CDR3 loop reads CASTPGAGVDTQYF. The DNA of the CDR3 is TGTGCCAGCACCCCCGGAGCGGGAGTAGATACGCAGTATTTT.

The rearrangement joins TRBV15 to TRBJ2-1; 11 bases map to TRBD2. Germline CDR1 reads LNHNV; CDR2 reads YYDKDF (reference sequence). The CDR3 consists of 20 residues. V shed 5 bases and J 0 bases; nucleotides not matched to a gene: 15. The CDR3 here is CATSDTGTSGITSSYNEQFF. The CDR3 DNA reads as TGTGCCACCAGCGACACCGGGACTAGCGGCATTACGAGCTCCTACAATGAGCAGTTCTTC.

J is TRBJ2-4 and V is TRBV3-1; a weak D match, TRBD2 (6 bases). The V gene lost 4 bases and the J gene lost 0 bases, with 22 bases spanning the gap. The germline V gene has CDR1 LGHDT and CDR2 YNNKEL (reference sequence). The CDR3 loop spans 19 amino acids. CDR3 nucleotide sequence: TGTGCCAGCAGCCCTCACGGGGGTGCCAGGGTTCTAGCCAAAAACATTCAGTACTTC. Residues: CASSPHGGARVLAKNIQYF.

The genes are TRBV9 and TRBJ1-1; D remains ambiguous. Trimming removed 6 bases from V and 1 base from J, with 13 bases in between. Per the germline V gene, CDR1 is SGDLS and CDR2 is YYNGEE. This CDR3 is built from 14 residues. The CDR3 protein is CASTPYGGNTEAFF. DNA of the CDR3: TGTGCCAGCACCCCGTACGGTGGGAACACTGAAGCTTTCTTT. The full variable domain, rest sourced from reference TRBV9 and TRBJ1-1, is DSGVTQTPKHLITATGQRVTLRCSPRSGDLSVYWYQQSLDQGLQFLIQYYNGEERAKGNILERFSAQQFPDLHSELNLSSLELGDSALYFCASTPYGGNTEAFFGQGTRLTVV.

This clonotype was found once. One end of the junction fails to match germline, which may point to a read error. The genes are TRBV29-1 and TRBJ1-1, with D unresolved. CDR3 length: 13 residues. Per germline, CDR1 SQVTM and CDR2 ANQGSEA. CDR3 amino acids: CSVEAGRGTEAFF. In nucleotides, the CDR3 is TGCAGCGTTGAGGCGGGGAGAGGAACTGAAGCATTCTTT.

The rearrangement uses TRBV7-8 and TRBJ2-7, with a weak D call TRBD2 (6 bases). CDR1 and CDR2 (germline): SGHVS, FQNEAQ. CDR3 length: 14 amino acids. Trimming took 1 base from V and 2 from J, leaving 9 bases between them. CDR3 nucleotides: TGTGCCAGCAGCTTAGGTGGGGAGGCCTACGAGCAGTACTTC. Protein: CASSLGGEAYEQYF.

J is TRBJ1-5 and V is TRBV19; D gene unclear. The CDR3 has 13 amino acids. Trimming left V 6 bases short and J 4 bases short, with 10 bases between. Germline values: CDR1 LNHDA, CDR2 SQIVND (reference sequence). The CDR3 DNA reads TGTGCCAGTAGATTAGCCAGAAATCAGCCCCAGCATTTT. Translation gives CASRLARNQPQHF.

The rearrangement uses TRBV15 and TRBJ2-2; D gene unclear. V lost 5 bases and J lost 7, with 8 bases in between. The CDR3 is 12 amino acids. Germline-derived CDR1 and CDR2 are LNHNV and YYDKDF (reference sequence). CDR3 DNA: TGTGCCACCAGCGGCGAGGTCGGGGAGCTGTTTTTT. It is translated as CATSGEVGELFF.

The chain uses TRBV15 and TRBJ2-5, with D tentatively TRBD1 (5 bases). The germline V gene encodes CDR1 LNHNV and CDR2 YYDKDF (reference sequence). There are 15 residues in the CDR3. The ends were cut back, 0 bases at V and 3 bases at J, with 11 bases in the middle. CDR3 region: CATSRDRQSKETQYF. The CDR3 coding sequence is TGTGCCACCAGCAGAGATCGACAGTCAAAAGAGACCCAGTACTTC.

The CDR3 nucleotides are TGTGCCATCAGTGTACCGACAGGAGGGACGCAGTATTTT. Residues: CAISVPTGGTQYF. The genes are TRBV10-3 and TRBJ2-3, with D tentatively TRBD1 or TRBD2 (6 bases each). CDR3 length: 13 residues. The germline V and J ends were trimmed by 4 bases and 9 bases, with 14 bases remaining between them. Germline values: CDR1 ENHRY, CDR2 SYGVKD.

The J gene is TRBJ1-2, the V gene TRBV5-1; 7 bases map to TRBD1. There are 14 residues in the CDR3. V lost 4 bases to trimming and J lost 4 bases; unmatched junction nucleotides: 7. The germline gives CDR1 SGHRS, CDR2 YFSETQ. CDR3 DNA sequence: TGCGCCAGCAGCCCTTATGACAGGGTCTATGGCTACACCTTC. It codes for CASSPYDRVYGYTF.

The rearrangement joins TRBV4-1 to TRBJ1-1; no reliable D call. The germline V and J ends were trimmed by 8 bases and 1 base, with 8 bases remaining between them. CDR3 length: 12 amino acids. Germline V gene sequence: CDR1 MGHRA, CDR2 YSYEKL. The CDR3 sequence is CASGRSNTEAFF. The CDR3 nucleotides are TGCGCCAGCGGCCGGTCGAACACTGAAGCTTTCTTT.

The genes are TRBV29-1 and TRBJ2-7; D unclear. The CDR3 contains 12 residues. Germline CDR1 reads SQVTM; CDR2 reads ANQGSEA. CDR3 in DNA: TGCTCCATTACCGTTAGCTCCTACGAGCAGTACTTC. It encodes CSITVSSYEQYF.